Listed here are 13 T cell receptor beta chains from one sample, sequenced in a study of blood T cell repertoires in COVID-19. Libraries were prepared by immunoSEQ multiplex PCR; TCRdb keeps only in-frame clonotypes and omits some of them. The sample has about 91,000 clones, just over 85% seen once; the top ten hold approximately 8.7%. Sample: peripheral blood. These receptors came from a woman aged 70-85 years with acute or convalescent COVID-19.

The rearrangement joins TRBV7-9 to TRBJ1-5; 8 nucleotides agree with TRBD1. The V and J ends lost 1 base and 6 bases, in that order; junction bases with no gene match: 5. CDR3 length: 15 residues. The germline V gene encodes CDR1 SEHNR and CDR2 FQNEAQ (reference sequence). CDR3: CASSLGQGAIQPQHF. CDR3 nucleotides: TGTGCCAGCAGCTTAGGGCAGGGGGCGATTCAGCCCCAGCATTTT.

The gene calls are TRBV6-4 and TRBJ1-6, with TRBD1 matching over 7 bases. Per germline, CDR1 MRHNA and CDR2 SNTAGT. V dropped 6 bases and J dropped 7; count of bases not matched to a gene: 6. CDR3 length: 14 amino acids. Written as DNA, the CDR3 is TGTGCCAGCAGATCCGGGACAGAAAATTCACCCCTCCACTTT. It specifies CASRSGTENSPLHF.

The chain recombines TRBV15 with TRBJ2-7; D is possibly TRBD2 (6 bases). Trimming stripped 0 bases from V and 5 bases from J, with 20 bases between. Germline CDR1 LNHNV, CDR2 YYDKDF (reference sequence). This CDR3 has 17 amino acids. CDR3 sequence reads: CATSREGGIGRGHEQYF. CDR3 nucleotides: TGTGCCACCAGCAGAGAAGGCGGGATCGGGCGGGGCCACGAGCAGTACTTC.

The V and J genes are TRBV7-8 and TRBJ2-1, with 16 positions matching TRBD2. The germline V gene has CDR1 SGHVS and CDR2 FQNEAQ. This CDR3 spans 18 amino acids. V lost 2 bases and J lost 7; bases outside the gene matches: 8. The CDR3 sequence is CASSLITGTSGRGNEQFF. For the CDR3, the DNA is TGTGCCAGCAGCTTAATAACAGGGACTAGCGGGAGGGGTAATGAGCAGTTCTTC.

This clone was counted between two and nine times. The gene calls are TRBV4-2 and TRBJ1-6; TRBD1 is a possible D gene (6 bases). The CDR3 is made up of 16 amino acids. V was trimmed by 0 bases and J by 9 bases, leaving 15 bases between them. Germline V CDR1 and CDR2: LGHNA, YNFKEQ. The CDR3: CASSQDLTGKGSPLHF. The CDR3 coding sequence is TGTGCCAGCAGCCAAGATCTAACAGGGAAGGGTTCACCCCTCCACTTT.

With respect to this clone: At one of its ends the junction is not consistent with the germline gene, which may arise from a read error. This chain uses TRBV6-5 with TRBJ1-5; 8 bases are a match to TRBD1. This CDR3 spans 15 amino acids. Germline V lookup: CDR1 MNHEY, CDR2 SVGAGI. The CDR3 sequence is CASSDSGQGNQPQHF. Here the CDR3 DNA reads TGTGCCAGCAGTGACTCGGGACAGGGCAATCAGCCCCAGCATTTT.

The V gene is TRBV4-1, the J gene TRBJ2-2; TRBD1 might be the D (5 bases). Germline assignment: CDR1 MGHRA and CDR2 YSYEKL. The CDR3 consists of 15 residues. Between the trimmed V and J ends, which lost 0 bases and 7 bases, there was a span of 12 bases. CDR3 sequence reads: CASSQEAGPVGELFF. CDR3 in DNA: TGCGCCAGCAGCCAAGAGGCAGGGCCCGTCGGGGAGCTGTTTTTT.

The V call is TRBV6-4, the J call TRBJ1-1, with D unclear. Germline V gene data show CDR1 as MRHNA and CDR2 as SNTAGT. Deletions cut 7 bases from V and 1 base from J, with 13 bases between. The CDR3 consists of 14 residues. CDR3 sequence reads: CASTASPGNTEAFF. CDR3 bases: TGTGCCAGCACCGCCTCCCCAGGGAACACTGAAGCTTTCTTT.

V is TRBV7-3 and J is TRBJ2-2; maybe TRBD2 (6 bases). The CDR3 extends over 16 amino acids. The V end lost 0 bases, the J end lost 0 bases, and 8 bases lay between the germline ends. Germline V gene lookup returns CDR1 SGHTA and CDR2 FQGTGA. CDR3 amino acids: CASSLTSGANTGELFF. In DNA form, the CDR3 reads TGTGCCAGCAGCTTAACTAGCGGAGCGAACACCGGGGAGCTGTTTTTT. Full variable domain (rest looked up from reference TRBV7-3 and TRBJ2-2): GAGVSQTPSNKVTEKGKYVELRCDPISGHTALYWYRQSLGQGPEFLIYFQGTGAADDSGLPNDRFFAVRPEGSVSTLKIQRTERGDSAVYLCASSLTSGANTGELFFGEGSRLTVL.

The V gene is TRBV5-1, the J gene TRBJ2-1; 12 bases map to TRBD2. V shed 1 base and J 8 bases; nucleotides not matched to a gene: 13. The germline gives CDR1 SGHRS, CDR2 YFSETQ. The CDR3 is 18 amino acids. CDR3 sequence: CASSLKIPTSGGGYEQFF. The CDR3 DNA reads as TGCGCCAGCAGCTTGAAGATCCCGACTAGCGGGGGAGGGTATGAGCAGTTCTTC.

This clone is a singleton in its sample. V is TRBV19 and J is TRBJ1-2, with TRBD1 identical over 7 bases. The V segment lost 6 bases and the J segment 3 bases; nucleotides outside the gene matches: 13. Per germline, CDR1 LNHDA and CDR2 SQIVND (reference sequence). The CDR3 is 16 residues long. The CDR3 DNA follows: TGTGCCAGTAGGGCCCCACAGGGGCGAACAGACTATGGCTACACCTTC. This codes for CASRAPQGRTDYGYTF.

V gene TRBV7-9 combines with J gene TRBJ2-7; no reliable D call. The germline gives CDR1 SEHNR, CDR2 FQNEAQ (reference sequence). This CDR3 region has 12 residues. V was pared by 5 bases and J by 3 bases, with 8 bases between. The CDR3 protein is CASSLQNYEQYF. CDR3 in DNA: TGTGCCAGCAGCCTACAGAACTACGAGCAGTACTTC.

This sequence joins TRBV4-1 and TRBJ1-2; a weak D match, TRBD1 (6 bases). This CDR3 is built from 16 residues. Between the trimmed V and J ends, which lost 2 bases and 4 bases, there was a span of 17 bases. Germline CDR1 and CDR2: MGHRA and YSYEKL. The CDR3 here is CASSQNDRPGGYGYTF. The CDR3 nucleotides are TGCGCCAGCAGCCAAAATGACAGGCCGGGAGGCTATGGCTACACCTTC.